The 28 T cell receptor beta chains given below trace back to one sample, sequenced in a study of PD-1 blockade in classical Hodgkin lymphoma. Relapse after autologous stem cell transplantation occurred in every patient, and brentuximab vedotin exposure varied. Assay: immunoSEQ multiplex PCR; the TCRdb copy retains only in-frame clones and omits some. The table shows 20,000 or so clones, with around 75% occurring only once. Here the sequenced sample was peripheral blood mononuclear cells (PBMCs), taken at baseline. These receptors came from a human donor with classical Hodgkin lymphoma.

The chain uses TRBV5-1 and TRBJ1-1; D is possibly TRBD1 (5 bases). The germline V gene has CDR1 SGHRS and CDR2 YFSETQ. V was clipped by 3 bases and J by 10 bases, with 28 bases between them. The CDR3 extends over 17 amino acids. This CDR3 is CASSYDSFPTAKLGAFF. CDR3 nucleotides: TGCGCCAGCAGCTACGATAGTTTTCCGACAGCCAAACTGGGAGCTTTCTTT.

The chain recombines TRBV28 with TRBJ2-1; the match to TRBD2 covers 10 bases. Germline V CDR1 and CDR2: MDHEN, SYDVKM. The CDR3 runs to 15 residues. The V segment lost 5 bases and the J segment 8 bases; nucleotides outside the gene matches: 9. DNA of the CDR3: TGTGCCAGCAGTATCTTTACTAGCGGGGCCCATGAGCAGTTCTTC. Its protein product is CASSIFTSGAHEQFF.

The chain has TRBV2 and TRBJ1-2; no definite D call. The germline gives CDR1 SNHLY, CDR2 FYNNEI. The CDR3 spans 13 residues. V was shortened by 4 bases and J by 6 bases, with 12 bases between the two germline ends. The CDR3 protein is CASSGNPGDGYTF. In nucleotides, the CDR3 is TGTGCCAGCAGTGGGAACCCGGGTGATGGCTACACCTTC.

The chain has TRBV10-2 and TRBJ2-1, with TRBD2 identical over 8 bases. The CDR3 is 16 residues long. Germline V gives CDR1 WSHSY, CDR2 SAAADI. V lost 3 bases and J lost 6; bases outside the gene matches: 10. CDR3 DNA: TGCGCCAGCAGTGATAGTGGTCTAGCGGGCTTCAATGAGCAGTTCTTC. Translation: CASSDSGLAGFNEQFF.

This chain connects TRBV6-7 to TRBJ2-7; D not certain. Being an ORF, TRBV6-7 has a function that is uncertain. Trimming pared 0 bases from V and 7 bases from J, leaving 10 bases between. The CDR3 covers 13 residues. CDR3 region: CASSYSTGKEQYF. In DNA, the CDR3 is TGTGCCAGCAGTTACTCGACCGGAAAGGAGCAGTACTTC.

The rearrangement joins TRBV6-1 to TRBJ2-1, with D possibly TRBD1 on 6 matching bases. The V gene lost 6 bases and the J gene lost 10 bases, with 10 bases spanning the gap. The germline V gene encodes CDR1 MNHNS and CDR2 SASEGT. This CDR3 is 11 amino acids long. This CDR3 is CASRIRGEQFF. DNA for the CDR3: TGTGCCAGCAGGATAAGGGGGGAGCAGTTCTTC.

The J gene is TRBJ2-3, the V gene TRBV29-1; D may be TRBD1 (6 bases). With 7 bases removed from V and 4 bases from J, the gap between germline ends came to 12 bases. The CDR3 loop spans 12 amino acids. Germline CDR1 reads SQVTM; CDR2 reads ANQGSEA. CDR3 loop: CSAPEGADTQYF. DNA of the CDR3: TGCAGCGCCCCCGAGGGGGCAGATACGCAGTATTTT.

This chain uses TRBV7-9 with TRBJ1-1; unclear D gene. This CDR3 has 12 amino acids. The V gene lost 5 bases and the J gene lost 0 bases, with 4 bases spanning the gap. Germline V gene sequence: CDR1 SEHNR, CDR2 FQNEAQ (reference sequence). The CDR3 DNA reads TGTGCCAGCAGCGCCGTGAACACTGAAGCTTTCTTT. This gives the protein CASSAVNTEAFF.

Details on this clone: Its ends do not fully match the called genes, so a read error is possible. The rearrangement links TRBV5-1 to TRBJ2-2; TRBD1 might be the D (6 bases). The CDR3 has 14 amino acids. Germline V lookup: CDR1 SGHRS, CDR2 YFSETQ. The CDR3 DNA follows: TGCGCCAGCAGTTTGGACAGCCGCACCGGGGAGCTGTTTTTT. Translated: CASSLDSRTGELFF.

V and J are TRBV18 and TRBJ1-1; TRBD1 aligns across 7 bases. CDR1 KGHSH and CDR2 LQKENI come from the germline V gene. V lost 0 bases and J lost 4; bases outside the gene matches: 5. This CDR3 contains 15 residues. The CDR3 loop is CASSPPQGGATEAFF. CDR3 in DNA: TGTGCCAGCTCACCACCGCAGGGGGGAGCCACTGAAGCTTTCTTT.

This clone has only a few counts. The chain has TRBV27 and TRBJ2-1; the D gene is possibly TRBD1 (6 bases). V lost 2 bases and J 9 bases, leaving 14 bases between the germline ends. Germline-derived CDR1 and CDR2 are MNHEY and SMNVEV (reference sequence). This CDR3 has 14 residues. In DNA form, the CDR3 reads TGTGCCAGCAGTTTAGCCTCACAGGGTAGTGAGCAGTTCTTC. Translated, it gives CASSLASQGSEQFF.

V is TRBV11-2 and J is TRBJ1-2; D gene ambiguous. Trimming took 0 bases from V and 1 from J, leaving 9 bases between them. CDR1 SGHAT and CDR2 FQNNGV come from the germline V gene. The CDR3 runs 15 residues. The CDR3 is CASSLDRIVNYGYTF. CDR3 DNA: TGTGCCAGCAGCTTAGATCGGATTGTTAACTATGGCTACACCTTC.

In this sample, this clone turned up once. The chain recombines TRBV6-1 with TRBJ2-3; 11 bases agree with TRBD2. V was pared by 1 base and J by 4 bases, with 7 bases of the junction left unmatched. The CDR3 is 17 amino acids. The germline CDR1 and CDR2 sequences are MNHNS and SASEGT. DNA of the CDR3: TGTGCCAGCAGTGAAGTAGCGGGGGGGCAGAGCGCAGATACGCAGTATTTT. It encodes CASSEVAGGQSADTQYF.

J is TRBJ1-2 and V is TRBV2; D uncertain. The CDR3 is 10 residues long. Trimming pared 4 bases from V and 4 bases from J, leaving 1 base between. CDR1 SNHLY and CDR2 FYNNEI come from the germline V gene. The CDR3 bases are TGTGCCAGCAGTGGCTATGGCTACACCTTC. Encoded protein: CASSGYGYTF.

The chain recombines TRBV5-1 with TRBJ2-6; D assignment may be TRBD1 or TRBD2 (6 bases each). The CDR3 sequence is 16 residues long. Trimming pared 4 bases from V and 4 bases from J, leaving 15 bases between. Germline V gene sequence: CDR1 SGHRS, CDR2 YFSETQ. CDR3 protein: CASSLEGGRGANVLTF. In nucleotides, the CDR3 is TGCGCCAGCAGCCTTGAAGGGGGGCGAGGGGCCAACGTCCTGACTTTC.

J is TRBJ2-1 and V is TRBV2; TRBD2 aligns across 7 bases. J gave up 7 bases and V 3 bases, and 9 bases lay outside the gene matches. This CDR3 comprises 15 residues. CDR1 and CDR2 (germline): SNHLY, FYNNEI. The CDR3 DNA sequence: TGTGCCAGCAGTGATGGGCTAGCGGTACAGAATGAGCAGTTCTTC. This codes for CASSDGLAVQNEQFF.

The CDR3 region has the DNA TGTGCCGGAAGTTGGGGGCAAAACACAGATACGCAGTATTTT. As protein: CAGSWGQNTDTQYF. This chain joins TRBV2 and TRBJ2-3; perhaps TRBD1 as D (6 bases). V was cut by 11 bases and J by 2 bases, with 17 bases left in between. There are 14 residues in the CDR3. CDR1 SNHLY and CDR2 FYNNEI come from the germline V gene.

This rearrangement joins TRBV7-2 to TRBJ2-4, with 9 bases fitting TRBD2. Germline-derived CDR1 and CDR2 are SGHTA and FQGNSA. The trim removed 5 bases at V and 9 bases at J, leaving 5 bases unmatched. This CDR3 region has 13 residues. CDR3: CASSPRGGGIQYF. Here the CDR3 DNA reads TGTGCCAGCAGCCCGCGGGGGGGTGGCATTCAGTACTTC.

This clone occurred once. The V call is TRBV27, the J call TRBJ2-3; D remains ambiguous. There are 14 residues in the CDR3. The germline V gene encodes CDR1 MNHEY and CDR2 SMNVEV (reference sequence). Deletions cut 3 bases from V and 1 base from J, with 8 bases between. This chain's CDR3 is CASSLTPGTDTQYF. The CDR3 DNA reads TGTGCCAGCAGTTTGACCCCCGGCACAGATACGCAGTATTTT.

The chain employs TRBV10-3 and TRBJ2-7; D may be TRBD1 (5 bases). V was pared by 0 bases and J by 2 bases, with 11 bases between. Germline CDR1 is ENHRY and CDR2 is SYGVKD. This CDR3 contains 15 residues. The CDR3 DNA reads as TGTGCCATCAGTGAGTCGATCAGGGCCACCTACGAGCAGTACTTC. Amino acids: CAISESIRATYEQYF.

This clone has ten or more counts. V gene TRBV6-6 combines with J gene TRBJ2-1; no reliable D call. Germline V CDR1 and CDR2: MNHNY, SVGAGI (reference sequence). V was clipped by 0 bases and J by 6 bases, with 6 bases between them. The CDR3 totals 13 residues. CDR3 DNA: TGTGCCAGCAGTTACTCTCGATCCAATGAGCAGTTCTTC. Translation: CASSYSRSNEQFF.

The chain combines TRBV5-4 with TRBJ2-2, with 8 bases matching TRBD2. Germline V gene sequence: CDR1 SGHNT, CDR2 YYREEE (reference sequence). The J segment lost 5 bases and the V segment lost 1 base, leaving 7 bases of the junction unmatched. CDR3 length: 16 residues. CDR3 amino acids: CASSLLRAGVTGELFF. CDR3 nucleotide sequence: TGTGCCAGCAGCTTGTTGAGAGCGGGAGTTACCGGGGAGCTGTTTTTT.

Only one count was recorded for this clone. The J gene is TRBJ1-1, the V gene TRBV30; tentative D call: TRBD1 (5 bases). Germline CDR1 and CDR2: GTSNPN and SVGIG (reference sequence). Trimming took 1 base from V and 6 from J, leaving 30 bases between them. This CDR3 is built from 19 residues. The CDR3 DNA reads as TGTGCCTGGAGTGCCCAACCTGGGCCGCCCTGGGGGTCGAAGGCTGAAGCTTTCTTT. This codes for CAWSAQPGPPWGSKAEAFF.

V and J are TRBV6-4 and TRBJ2-2; 8 bases align to TRBD2. Germline-derived CDR1 and CDR2 are MRHNA and SNTAGT. J lost 5 bases, V lost 2 bases, and 4 bases had no gene match. The CDR3 spans 15 residues. The DNA for the CDR3 is TGTGCCAGCAGTGACCATGCGGGAGGAACCGGGGAGCTGTTTTTT. This codes for CASSDHAGGTGELFF.

The V call is TRBV14, the J call TRBJ1-4; the D gene is possibly TRBD1 (6 bases). There are 14 residues in the CDR3. The V and J ends lost 4 bases and 7 bases respectively, with 13 bases between them. The germline gives CDR1 SGHDN, CDR2 FVKESK. The CDR3 protein is CASSLRGGGEKLFF. In nucleotides, the CDR3 is TGTGCCAGCAGCCTCAGGGGCGGCGGTGAAAAACTGTTTTTT.

The rearrangement links TRBV11-2 to TRBJ2-7, with D possibly TRBD1 on 5 matching bases. This CDR3 comprises 14 residues. V shed 2 bases and J shed 0 bases, with 8 bases lying between them. Per germline, CDR1 SGHAT and CDR2 FQNNGV. The CDR3 sequence: CASSLSDSSYEQYF. The CDR3 DNA follows: TGTGCCAGCAGCTTAAGCGACAGCTCCTACGAGCAGTACTTC.

This sequence joins TRBV6-6 and TRBJ1-1; tentative D call: TRBD1 (5 bases). From germline, CDR1 is MNHNY and CDR2 SVGAGI (reference sequence). V was shortened by 2 bases and J by 3 bases, with 16 bases between the two germline ends. The CDR3 runs 16 residues. CDR3 coding DNA: TGTGCCAGCAGTTACCCATCTCCGGGGGTAGACACTGAAGCTTTCTTT. This gives the protein CASSYPSPGVDTEAFF.

The chain has TRBV9 and TRBJ2-1; TRBD2 matches at 12 bases. The junction had 9 bases not matched to a gene; V was cut back by 4 bases and J by 7 bases. From germline, CDR1 is SGDLS and CDR2 YYNGEE. This CDR3 is 16 amino acids long. CDR3 nucleotide sequence: TGTGCCAGCAGCCCTCAACTAGCGGGAGGTTCTAATGAGCAGTTCTTC. Its translation: CASSPQLAGGSNEQFF.